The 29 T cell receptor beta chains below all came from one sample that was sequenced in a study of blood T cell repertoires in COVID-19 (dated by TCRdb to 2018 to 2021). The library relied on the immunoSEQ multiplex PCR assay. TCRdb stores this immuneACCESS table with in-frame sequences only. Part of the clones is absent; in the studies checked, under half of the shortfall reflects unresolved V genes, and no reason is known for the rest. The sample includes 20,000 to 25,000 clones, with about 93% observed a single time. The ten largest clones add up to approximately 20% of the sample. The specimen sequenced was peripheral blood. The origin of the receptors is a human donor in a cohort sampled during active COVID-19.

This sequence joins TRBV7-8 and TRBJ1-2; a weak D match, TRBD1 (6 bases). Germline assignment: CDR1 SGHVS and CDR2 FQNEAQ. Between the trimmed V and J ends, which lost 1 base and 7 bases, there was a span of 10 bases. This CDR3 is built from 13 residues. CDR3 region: CASSLVGASGYTF. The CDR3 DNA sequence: TGTGCCAGCAGCTTAGTGGGGGCGAGTGGCTACACCTTC.

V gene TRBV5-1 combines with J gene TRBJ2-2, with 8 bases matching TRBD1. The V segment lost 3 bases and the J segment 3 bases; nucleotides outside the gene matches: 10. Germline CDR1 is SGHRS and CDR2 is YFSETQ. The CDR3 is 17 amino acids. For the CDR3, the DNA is TGCGCCAGCAGCTCGACAGGGGCAGGGTGGGACACCGGGGAGCTGTTTTTT. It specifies CASSSTGAGWDTGELFF.

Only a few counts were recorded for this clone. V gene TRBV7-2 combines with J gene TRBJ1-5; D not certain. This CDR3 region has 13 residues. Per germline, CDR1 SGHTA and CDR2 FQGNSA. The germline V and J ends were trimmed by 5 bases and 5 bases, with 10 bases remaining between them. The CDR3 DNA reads TGTGCCAGCAGCCCGGACGGGGATCAGCCCCAGCATTTT. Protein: CASSPDGDQPQHF.

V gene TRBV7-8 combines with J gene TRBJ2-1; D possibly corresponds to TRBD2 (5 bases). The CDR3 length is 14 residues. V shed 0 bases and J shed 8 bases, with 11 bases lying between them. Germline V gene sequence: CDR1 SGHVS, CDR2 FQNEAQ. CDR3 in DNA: TGTGCCAGCAGCTTAGCCGGGCGGGTTGATGAGCAGTTCTTC. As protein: CASSLAGRVDEQFF.

The CDR3 is CASSGSYNSPLHF. The CDR3 DNA reads TGTGCCAGCTCGGGCTCCTATAATTCACCCCTCCACTTT. The V call is TRBV2, the J call TRBJ1-6; D is ambiguous. This CDR3 spans 13 amino acids. V was cut by 8 bases and J by 0 bases, with 5 bases left in between. Germline V gene sequence: CDR1 SNHLY, CDR2 FYNNEI.

In DNA, the CDR3 is TGTGCCAGCAGCAAAGGTATGCCGGATTCACCCCTCCACTTT. Translating it yields CASSKGMPDSPLHF. The rearrangement uses TRBV21-1 and TRBJ1-6. TRBV21-1 is deemed a pseudogene. This CDR3 has 14 residues.

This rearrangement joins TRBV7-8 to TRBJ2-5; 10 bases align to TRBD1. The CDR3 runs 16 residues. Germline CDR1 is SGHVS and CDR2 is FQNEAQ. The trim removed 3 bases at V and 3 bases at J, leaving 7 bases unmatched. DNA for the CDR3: TGTGCCAGCAGCTTTCTAGCCGGACAGGGGGAAGAGACCCAGTACTTC. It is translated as CASSFLAGQGEETQYF.

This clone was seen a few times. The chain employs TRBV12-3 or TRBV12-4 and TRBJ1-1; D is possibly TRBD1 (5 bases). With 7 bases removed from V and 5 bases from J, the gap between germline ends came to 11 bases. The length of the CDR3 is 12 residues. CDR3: CASNQGFTEAFF. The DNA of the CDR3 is TGTGCCAGCAATCAGGGTTTTACTGAAGCTTTCTTT.

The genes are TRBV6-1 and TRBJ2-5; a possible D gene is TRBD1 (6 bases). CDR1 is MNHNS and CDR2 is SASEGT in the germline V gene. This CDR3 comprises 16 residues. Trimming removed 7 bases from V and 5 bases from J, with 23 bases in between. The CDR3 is CASTKAPTGVRETQYF. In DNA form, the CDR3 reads TGTGCCAGCACTAAAGCCCCGACAGGCGTAAGGGAGACCCAGTACTTC.

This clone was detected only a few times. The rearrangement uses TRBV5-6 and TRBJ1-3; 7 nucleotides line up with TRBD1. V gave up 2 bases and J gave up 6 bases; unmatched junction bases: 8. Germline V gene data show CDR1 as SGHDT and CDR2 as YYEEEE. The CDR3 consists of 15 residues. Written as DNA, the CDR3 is TGTGCCAGCAGCTTCCTCGACAGGGTGGAAAACACCATATATTTT. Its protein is CASSFLDRVENTIYF.

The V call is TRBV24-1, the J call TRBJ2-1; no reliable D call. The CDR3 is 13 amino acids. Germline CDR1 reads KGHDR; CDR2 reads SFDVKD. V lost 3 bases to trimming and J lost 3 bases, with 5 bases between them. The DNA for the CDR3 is TGTGCCACCAGTGATGTAATCTACAATGAGCAGTTCTTC. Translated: CATSDVIYNEQFF.

CDR3 coding DNA: TGTGCCAGCAGCCCCAGAAGGACTAGCTTGACCGGGGAGCTGTTTTTT. Translated: CASSPRRTSLTGELFF. The chain is built from TRBV7-9 and TRBJ2-2, with 8 bases aligning to TRBD2. CDR3 length: 16 amino acids. Germline trimming cut 5 bases from V and 5 bases from J; bases unmatched to any gene: 10. From germline, CDR1 is SEHNR and CDR2 FQNEAQ (reference sequence).

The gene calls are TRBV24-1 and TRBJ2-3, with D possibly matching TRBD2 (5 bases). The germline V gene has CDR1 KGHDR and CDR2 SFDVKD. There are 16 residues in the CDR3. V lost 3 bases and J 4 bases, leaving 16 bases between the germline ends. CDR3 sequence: CATSDPTSFGADTQYF. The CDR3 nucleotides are TGTGCCACCAGTGATCCGACTTCCTTCGGGGCAGATACGCAGTATTTT.

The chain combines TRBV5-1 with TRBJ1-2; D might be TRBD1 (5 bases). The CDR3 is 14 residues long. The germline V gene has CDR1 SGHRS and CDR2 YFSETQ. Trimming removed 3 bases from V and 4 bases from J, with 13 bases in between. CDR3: CASSWDPGVYGYTF. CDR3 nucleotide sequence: TGCGCCAGCAGCTGGGACCCGGGGGTCTATGGCTACACCTTC.

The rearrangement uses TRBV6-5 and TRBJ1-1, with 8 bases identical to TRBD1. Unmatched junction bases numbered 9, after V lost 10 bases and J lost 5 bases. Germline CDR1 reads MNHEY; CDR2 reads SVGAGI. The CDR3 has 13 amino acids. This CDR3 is CATWTGRGTEAFF. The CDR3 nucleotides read TGTGCCACCTGGACAGGGCGAGGAACTGAAGCTTTCTTT.

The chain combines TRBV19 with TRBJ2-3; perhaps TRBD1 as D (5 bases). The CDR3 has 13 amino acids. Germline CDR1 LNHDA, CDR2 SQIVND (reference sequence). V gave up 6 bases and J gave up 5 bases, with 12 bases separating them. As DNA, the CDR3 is TGTGCCAGTAGGCTGGAGACAGAAGATACGCAGTATTTT. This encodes CASRLETEDTQYF.

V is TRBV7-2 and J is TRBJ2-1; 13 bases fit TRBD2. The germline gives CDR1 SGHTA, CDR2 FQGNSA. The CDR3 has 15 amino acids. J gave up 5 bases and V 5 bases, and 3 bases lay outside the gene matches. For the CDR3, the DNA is TGTGCCAGCAGCCGGGGACTAGCGGGGAACAATGAGCAGTTCTTC. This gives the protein CASSRGLAGNNEQFF.

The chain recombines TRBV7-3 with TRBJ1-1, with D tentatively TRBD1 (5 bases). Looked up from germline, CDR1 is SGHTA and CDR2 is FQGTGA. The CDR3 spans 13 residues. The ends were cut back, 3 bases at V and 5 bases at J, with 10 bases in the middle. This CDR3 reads CASSLEGSTEAFF. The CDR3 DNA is TGTGCCAGCAGCTTGGAGGGGAGTACTGAAGCTTTCTTT.

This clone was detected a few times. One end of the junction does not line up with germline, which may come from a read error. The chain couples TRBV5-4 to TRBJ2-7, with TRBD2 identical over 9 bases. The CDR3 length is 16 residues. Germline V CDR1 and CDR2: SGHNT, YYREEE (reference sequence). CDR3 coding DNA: TGTGCCAGCACCTTGAGGGGATGGCGGGGGGGCTACGAGCAGTACTTC. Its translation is CASTLRGWRGGYEQYF.

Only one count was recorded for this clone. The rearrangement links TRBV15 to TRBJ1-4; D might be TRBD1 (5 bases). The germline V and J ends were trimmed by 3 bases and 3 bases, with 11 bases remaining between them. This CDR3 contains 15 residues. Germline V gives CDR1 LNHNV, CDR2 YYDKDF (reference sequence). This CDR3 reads CATSSRTGPNEKLFF. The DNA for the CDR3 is TGTGCCACCAGCAGTAGAACAGGCCCTAATGAAAAACTGTTTTTT. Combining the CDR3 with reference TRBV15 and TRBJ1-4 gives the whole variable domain DAMVIQNPRYQVTQFGKPVTLSCSQTLNHNVMYWYQQKSSQAPKLLFHYYDKDFNNEADTPDNFQSRRPNTSFCFLDIRSPGLGDTAMYLCATSSRTGPNEKLFFGSGTQLSVL.

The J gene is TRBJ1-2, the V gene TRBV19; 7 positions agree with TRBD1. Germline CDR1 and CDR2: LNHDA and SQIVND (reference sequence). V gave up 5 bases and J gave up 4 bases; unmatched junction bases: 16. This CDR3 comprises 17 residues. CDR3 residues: CASSGIRDRAPFYGYTF. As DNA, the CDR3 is TGTGCCAGTAGTGGGATCCGGGACAGAGCACCCTTCTATGGCTACACCTTC.

The CDR3 DNA follows: TGCGCCAGCAGGGGGCTAGCGGGGGGCTACTCCTACAATGAGCAGTTCTTC. Protein: CASRGLAGGYSYNEQFF. V gene TRBV10-2 combines with J gene TRBJ2-1, with 11 bases lining up with TRBD2. With 6 bases clipped from V and 0 bases from J, the junction kept 7 bases outside the gene matches. The CDR3 totals 17 residues. Looked up from germline, CDR1 is WSHSY and CDR2 is SAAADI.

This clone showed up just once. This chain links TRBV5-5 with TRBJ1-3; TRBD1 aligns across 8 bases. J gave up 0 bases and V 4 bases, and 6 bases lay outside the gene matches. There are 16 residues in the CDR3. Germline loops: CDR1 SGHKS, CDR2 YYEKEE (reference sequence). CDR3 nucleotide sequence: TGTGCCAGCAGCCTCGGGACAGGTCGCTCTGGAAACACCATATATTTT. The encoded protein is CASSLGTGRSGNTIYF.

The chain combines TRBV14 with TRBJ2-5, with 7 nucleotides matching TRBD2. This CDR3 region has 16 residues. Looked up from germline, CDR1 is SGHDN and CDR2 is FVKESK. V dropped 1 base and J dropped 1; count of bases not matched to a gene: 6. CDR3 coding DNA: TGTGCCAGCAGCCAAGGGACTAGGCCCCTCCAAGAGACCCAGTACTTC. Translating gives CASSQGTRPLQETQYF.

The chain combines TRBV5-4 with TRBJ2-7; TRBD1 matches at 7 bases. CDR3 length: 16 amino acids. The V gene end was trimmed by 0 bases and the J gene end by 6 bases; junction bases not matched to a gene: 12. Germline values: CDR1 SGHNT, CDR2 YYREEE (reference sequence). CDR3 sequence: CASSLAQGGPLGEQYF. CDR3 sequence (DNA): TGTGCCAGCAGCTTGGCCCAAGGGGGCCCTCTGGGCGAGCAGTACTTC. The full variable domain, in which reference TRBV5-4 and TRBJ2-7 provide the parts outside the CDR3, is ETGVTQSPTHLIKTRGQQVTLRCSSQSGHNTVSWYQQALGQGPQFIFQYYREEENGRGNFPPRFSGLQFPNYSSELNVNALELDDSALYLCASSLAQGGPLGEQYFGPGTRLTVT.

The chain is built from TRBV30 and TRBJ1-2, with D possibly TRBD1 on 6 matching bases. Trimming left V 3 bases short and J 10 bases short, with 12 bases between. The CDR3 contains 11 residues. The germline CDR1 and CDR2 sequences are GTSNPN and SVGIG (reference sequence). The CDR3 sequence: CAWRQDSSYTF. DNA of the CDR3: TGTGCCTGGAGGCAGGACAGTTCCTACACCTTC.

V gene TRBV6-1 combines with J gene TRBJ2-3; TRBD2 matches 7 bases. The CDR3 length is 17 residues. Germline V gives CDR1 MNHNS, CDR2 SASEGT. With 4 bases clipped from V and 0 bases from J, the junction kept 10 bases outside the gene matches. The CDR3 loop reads CASSARPAGVSTDTQYF. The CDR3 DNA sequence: TGTGCCAGCAGTGCACGACCCGCGGGAGTAAGCACAGATACGCAGTATTTT.

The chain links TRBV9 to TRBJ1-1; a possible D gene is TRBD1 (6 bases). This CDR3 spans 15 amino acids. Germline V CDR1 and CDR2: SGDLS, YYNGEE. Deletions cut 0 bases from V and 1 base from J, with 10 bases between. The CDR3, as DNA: TGTGCCAGCAGCGTAGCGGGGGGCGCGAACACTGAAGCTTTCTTT. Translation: CASSVAGGANTEAFF. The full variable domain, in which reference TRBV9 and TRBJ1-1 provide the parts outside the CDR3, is DSGVTQTPKHLITATGQRVTLRCSPRSGDLSVYWYQQSLDQGLQFLIQYYNGEERAKGNILERFSAQQFPDLHSELNLSSLELGDSALYFCASSVAGGANTEAFFGQGTRLTVV.

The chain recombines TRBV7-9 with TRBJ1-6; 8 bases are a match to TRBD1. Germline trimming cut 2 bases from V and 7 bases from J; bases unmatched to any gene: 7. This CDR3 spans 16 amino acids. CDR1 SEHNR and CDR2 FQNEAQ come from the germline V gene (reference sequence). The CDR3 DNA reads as TGTGCCAGCAGCTTACAGGGGGCGGCTGGGAATTCACCCCTCCACTTT. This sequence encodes CASSLQGAAGNSPLHF.